The 15 T cell receptor beta chains below were found in one sample sequenced in a study of OX40 agonist ivuxolimab in advanced cancers. Assay used: immunoSEQ multiplex PCR; TCRdb lists only in-frame clones, some missing. The sample includes tens of thousands of clones, roughly 80% of them seen just once. Sequencing was performed on CD4+ or CD8+ T cells sorted from blood, taken in a trial of the OX40 agonist ivuxolimab. These receptors all stem from an adult with an advanced solid tumor such as melanoma, head and neck, liver or kidney cancer.

The chain carries TRBV29-1 and TRBJ2-7; the match to TRBD2 covers 8 bases. V was clipped by 7 bases and J by 7 bases; unmatched bases: 9. Germline V gives CDR1 SQVTM, CDR2 ANQGSEA. CDR3 length: 12 residues. The CDR3 coding sequence is TGCAGCGCCCTAGCGGGCTTGGCTGAGCAGTACTTC. Translation gives CSALAGLAEQYF.

The chain couples TRBV19 to TRBJ1-1; D call uncertain. Germline lookup yields CDR1 LNHDA and CDR2 SQIVND (reference sequence). The CDR3 sequence is 16 residues long. V lost 1 base and J lost 4, with 16 bases in between. The CDR3 reads CASSIGGNPGSTEAFF. CDR3 coding DNA: TGTGCCAGTAGTATAGGAGGGAATCCCGGCAGCACTGAAGCTTTCTTT. The full variable domain, rest sourced from reference TRBV19 and TRBJ1-1, is DGGITQSPKYLFRKEGQNVTLSCEQNLNHDAMYWYRQDPGQGLRLIYYSQIVNDFQKGDIAEGYSVSREKKESFPLTVTSAQKNPTAFYLCASSIGGNPGSTEAFFGQGTRLTVV.

This chain links TRBV7-8 with TRBJ2-5; 8 bases line up with TRBD1. This CDR3 is built from 15 residues. J was trimmed by 5 bases and V by 1 base; bases with no gene match: 6. Germline CDR1 reads SGHVS; CDR2 reads FQNEAQ. CDR3 sequence: CASSLGLDRGETQYF. CDR3 coding DNA: TGTGCCAGCAGCTTAGGCCTAGACAGGGGCGAGACCCAGTACTTC.

This chain joins TRBV18 and TRBJ2-5, with 8 bases aligning to TRBD1. Germline-derived CDR1 and CDR2 are KGHSH and LQKENI. This CDR3 spans 14 amino acids. V dropped 3 bases and J dropped 2; count of bases not matched to a gene: 2. The CDR3 region has the DNA TGTGCCAGCTCACCCAACAGGGGGCAAGAGACCCAGTACTTC. Translation gives CASSPNRGQETQYF.

Many counts were recorded for this clone. The sample has other DNA sequences that encode this CDR3 too. This rearrangement joins TRBV30 to TRBJ2-7; TRBD2 matches 7 bases. CDR3 size: 11 residues. Per the germline V gene, CDR1 is GTSNPN and CDR2 is SVGIG (reference sequence). V lost 2 bases to trimming and J lost 6 bases; unmatched junction nucleotides: 1. CDR3 nucleotide sequence: TGTGCCTGGAGTTGGGGGGGCGAGCAGTACTTC. Amino acid sequence: CAWSWGGEQYF.

The chain uses TRBV7-2 and TRBJ1-5; D is uncertain. V lost 6 bases and J lost 4, with 13 bases in between. The CDR3 is made up of 14 amino acids. Germline CDR1 SGHTA, CDR2 FQGNSA. The chain's CDR3 is CASSTRRGNQPQHF. CDR3 DNA sequence: TGTGCCAGCAGTACGAGGCGAGGGAATCAGCCCCAGCATTTT.

The rearrangement links TRBV7-2 to TRBJ2-1; no clear D. Trimming shortened V by 5 bases and J by 8 bases, and 7 bases separated the two germline ends. Per the germline V gene, CDR1 is SGHTA and CDR2 is FQGNSA. The CDR3 has 11 amino acids. The CDR3 nucleotides read TGTGCCAGCAGCATCTTGGATGAGCAGTTCTTC. Its translation: CASSILDEQFF. The full variable domain, completed using reference TRBV7-2 and TRBJ2-1, is GAGVSQSPSNKVTEKGKDVELRCDPISGHTALYWYRQSLGQGLEFLIYFQGNSAPDKSGLPSDRFSAERTGGSVSTLTIQRTQQEDSAVYLCASSILDEQFFGPGTRLTVL.

This chain uses TRBV11-2 with TRBJ2-7; the D is unclear. This CDR3 is 12 amino acids long. CDR1 is SGHAT and CDR2 is FQNNGV in the germline V gene. Trimming pared 2 bases from V and 6 bases from J, leaving 8 bases between. The CDR3 DNA reads as TGTGCCAGCAGCTTAATTTTCGGCGAGCAGTACGTC. It yields the protein CASSLIFGEQYV.

A few counts support this clone. V usage is TRBV9 and J usage is TRBJ1-3; D is perhaps TRBD1 (5 bases). Germline V gene lookup returns CDR1 SGDLS and CDR2 YYNGEE. The CDR3 has 16 amino acids. V shed 0 bases and J shed 4 bases, with 14 bases lying between them. This CDR3 is CASSVDRGLSGNTIYF. The CDR3 DNA sequence: TGTGCCAGCAGCGTAGATCGGGGACTTTCAGGAAACACCATATATTTT. The variable domain in full, completed from reference TRBV9 and TRBJ1-3, reads DSGVTQTPKHLITATGQRVTLRCSPRSGDLSVYWYQQSLDQGLQFLIQYYNGEERAKGNILERFSAQQFPDLHSELNLSSLELGDSALYFCASSVDRGLSGNTIYFGEGSWLTVV.

The chain uses TRBV7-9 and TRBJ1-2; D is perhaps TRBD1 (5 bases). Per the germline V gene, CDR1 is SEHNR and CDR2 is FQNEAQ (reference sequence). The V end was cut by 1 base, the J end by 8 bases, with 17 bases between. The CDR3 covers 15 residues. As DNA, the CDR3 is TGTGCCAGCAGCTTAGAGGCCAGGGATTTGGACGGCTACACCTTC. This encodes CASSLEARDLDGYTF.

The chain couples TRBV11-3 to TRBJ2-4; the D call may be TRBD1 or TRBD2 (5 bases each). The CDR3 consists of 16 residues. The germline V gene has CDR1 SGHNT and CDR2 YENEEA. The ends were cut back, 5 bases at V and 2 bases at J, with 16 bases in the middle. CDR3 amino acids: CASSPGAGLTKNIQYF. The CDR3 DNA sequence: TGTGCCAGCAGCCCCGGGGCAGGCCTAACCAAAAACATTCAGTACTTC.

The CDR3: CASSRVSNTGELFF. The CDR3 nucleotides read TGTGCCAGCAGCCGGGTTTCGAACACCGGGGAGCTGTTTTTT. The rearrangement links TRBV5-6 to TRBJ2-2; D uncertain. V lost 4 bases and J 0 bases, leaving 7 bases between the germline ends. Germline V CDR1 and CDR2: SGHDT, YYEEEE. The CDR3 is 14 amino acids.

J is TRBJ1-2 and V is TRBV5-4; possibly TRBD1 for D (5 bases). Germline-derived CDR1 and CDR2 are SGHNT and YYREEE (reference sequence). Trimming stripped 0 bases from V and 8 bases from J, with 11 bases between. The CDR3 covers 13 residues. The CDR3 coding sequence is TGTGCCAGCAGCTTGGAGGGGTCTCGCGGCTACACCTTC. This encodes CASSLEGSRGYTF.

The count of this clone is one. This chain links TRBV9 with TRBJ1-1; TRBD1 matches at 8 bases. After removal of 4 bases from V and 3 bases from J, the junction contained 8 bases not matched to a gene. The CDR3 loop spans 15 amino acids. Germline assignment: CDR1 SGDLS and CDR2 YYNGEE. The CDR3 DNA follows: TGTGCCAGCAGCATATGGCGACAGGGGTACACTGAAGCTTTCTTT. Translated, it gives CASSIWRQGYTEAFF.

This clone appeared a single time. This chain links TRBV7-2 with TRBJ1-4; a weak D match, TRBD1 (5 bases). This CDR3 has 14 amino acids. V lost 3 bases and J 3 bases, leaving 8 bases between the germline ends. The V gene's germline CDR1 is SGHTA and CDR2 FQGNSA. This CDR3 is CASSLGTANEKLFF. In nucleotides, the CDR3 is TGTGCCAGCAGCTTGGGGACCGCTAATGAAAAACTGTTTTTT. Filled out from reference TRBV7-2 and TRBJ1-4, the complete variable domain reads GAGVSQSPSNKVTEKGKDVELRCDPISGHTALYWYRQSLGQGLEFLIYFQGNSAPDKSGLPSDRFSAERTGGSVSTLTIQRTQQEDSAVYLCASSLGTANEKLFFGSGTQLSVL.